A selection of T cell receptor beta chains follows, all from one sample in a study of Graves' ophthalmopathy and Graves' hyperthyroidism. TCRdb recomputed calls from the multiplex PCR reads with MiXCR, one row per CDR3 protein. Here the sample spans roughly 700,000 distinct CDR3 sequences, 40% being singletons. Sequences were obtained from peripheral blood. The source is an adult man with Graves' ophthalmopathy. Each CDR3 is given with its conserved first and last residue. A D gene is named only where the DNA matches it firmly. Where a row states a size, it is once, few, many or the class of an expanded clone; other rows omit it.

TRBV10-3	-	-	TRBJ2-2	TGTGCCATCAAAATTAACACCGGGGAGCTGTTTTTT	CAIKINTGELFF
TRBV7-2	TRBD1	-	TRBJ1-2	TGTGCCAGCAGTTTATGGGACAGGGTCAACTATGGCTACACCTTC	CASSLWDRVNYGYTF
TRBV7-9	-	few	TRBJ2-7	TGTGCCAGCAGCCCATTTCCTCGGCGGGAGCAGTACTTC	CASSPFPRREQYF
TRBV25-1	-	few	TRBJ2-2	TGTGCCAGCAGTCCAGGGGTATCGAACACCGGGGAGCTGTTTTTT	CASSPGVSNTGELFF
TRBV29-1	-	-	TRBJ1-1	TGCAGCGAGGTAGGCGGGACTGAAGCTTTCTTT	CSEVGGTEAFF
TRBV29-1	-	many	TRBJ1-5	TGCAGCGTTGGAGGGTCCGGTCAGCCCCAGCATTTT	CSVGGSGQPQHF
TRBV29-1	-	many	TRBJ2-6	TGCAGCGTTCCCCAATGGGGGGCTGGGGCCAACGTCCTGACTTTC	CSVPQWGAGANVLTF
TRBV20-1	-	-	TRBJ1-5	TGCAGTGCTAGGCAAAACCAGGGTGGGGCTCAGCCCCAGCATTTT	CSARQNQGGAQPQHF
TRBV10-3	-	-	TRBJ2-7	TGTGCCATCAGTCCCGGGACCTCCACCTACGAGCAGTACTTC	CAISPGTSTYEQYF
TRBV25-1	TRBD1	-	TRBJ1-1	TGTGCCAGCAGTGAGGGACAGGGAGGTTTGGCTTTCTTT	CASSEGQGGLAFF
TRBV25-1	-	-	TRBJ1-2	TGTGCCAGCAGGCCGGGGCCAACTAACTATGGCTACACCTTC	CASRPGPTNYGYTF
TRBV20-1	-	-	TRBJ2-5	TGCAGTGCTAGGGCAGGTTCCCAAGAGACCCAGTACTTC	CSARAGSQETQYF
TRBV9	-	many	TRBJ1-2	TGTGCCAGCAGCGTAGGTCAGGGGGGCTACACCTTC	CASSVGQGGYTF
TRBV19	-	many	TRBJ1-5	TGTGCCAGTAGTCCGTCGCTCTATCAGCCCCAGCATTTT	CASSPSLYQPQHF
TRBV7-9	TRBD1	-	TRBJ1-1	TGCGCCAGCAGCTTGGGGACAGGGGCCAGGGCTTTCTTT	CASSLGTGARAFF
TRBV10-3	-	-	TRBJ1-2	TGTGCCATCAGTGAAGGGGCAGGGGCCTATGGCTACACCTTC	CAISEGAGAYGYTF
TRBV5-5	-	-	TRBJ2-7	TGTGCCAGCACCCACGGCGACAGTTACGAGCAGTACTTC	CASTHGDSYEQYF
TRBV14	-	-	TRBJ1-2	TGTGCCAGCAGTGAACTTGAGTATGACTATGGCTACACCTTC	CASSELEYDYGYTF
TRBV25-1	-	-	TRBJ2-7	TGTGCCAGCGCCTCGAGGGGAAGATACGAGCAGTACTTC	CASASRGRYEQYF
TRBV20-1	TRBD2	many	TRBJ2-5	TGCAGTGCTCCCTCGGGACTAGCGGGAGTGACCCAGTACTTC	CSAPSGLAGVTQYF
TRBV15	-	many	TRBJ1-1	TGTGCCACCAGCAGAGTGGGGGAAGGGGGTGAGGCTTTCTTT	CATSRVGEGGEAFF
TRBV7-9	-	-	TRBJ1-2	TGTGCCAGCAGCTTAGAGGCAAATGCTAACTATGGCTACACCTTC	CASSLEANANYGYTF
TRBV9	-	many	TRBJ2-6	TGTGCCAGCAGCGTAGGAGTCGGTGGGGCTAGCTCTGGGGCCAACGTCCTGACTTTC	CASSVGVGGASSGANVLTF
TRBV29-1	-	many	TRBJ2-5	TGCAGCGCCAGGGGGGTTCGAGGCGAGACCCAGTACTTC	CSARGVRGETQYF
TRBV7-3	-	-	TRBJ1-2	TGTGCCAGCAGCCAACCTCCCGGGTACTATGGCTACACCTTC	CASSQPPGYYGYTF
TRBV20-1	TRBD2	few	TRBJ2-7	TGCAGTGCATTGGGACTAGCGGGATTCTACGAGCAGTACTTC	CSALGLAGFYEQYF
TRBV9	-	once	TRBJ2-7	TGTGCCAGCAGCGTTGCCAGGGCAGGCGAGCAGTACTTC	CASSVARAGEQYF
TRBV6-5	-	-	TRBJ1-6	TGTGCCAGCAGTTACTCACATAAAACGGGCTTTTGGACCTCTAATTCACCCCTCCACTTT	CASSYSHKTGFWTSNSPLHF
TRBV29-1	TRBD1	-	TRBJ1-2	TGCAGCGTTGTGCGGGACAGGGAGAACTACACCTTC	CSVVRDRENYTF
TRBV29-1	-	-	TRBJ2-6	TGCAGCGTTGCCGGACAGGGGGCCAACGTCCTGACTTTC	CSVAGQGANVLTF
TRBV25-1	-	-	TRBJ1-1	TGTGCCAGCAGTGATAGTGCCGGGGTTGTATCTGAAGCTTTCTTT	CASSDSAGVVSEAFF
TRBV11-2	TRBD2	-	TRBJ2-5	TGTGCCAGCAGCTTAGGGACTAGCGAACTCCAAGAGACCCAGTACTTC	CASSLGTSELQETQYF
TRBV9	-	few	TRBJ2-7	TGTGCCAGCAGCGCCACCCCGACGCGGGGCTACGAGCAGTACTTC	CASSATPTRGYEQYF
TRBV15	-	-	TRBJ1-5	TGTGCCAGCAGATACTCCACGCCATATAGCAATCAGCCCCAGCATTTT	CASRYSTPYSNQPQHF
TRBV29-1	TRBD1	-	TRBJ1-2	TGCAGCGTTGAAGCTGCAGGGGGCTATGGCTACACCTTC	CSVEAAGGYGYTF
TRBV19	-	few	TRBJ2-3	TGTGCCAGTAAGCGCAGCGCTAACGCCCACACAGATACGCAGTATTTT	CASKRSANAHTDTQYF
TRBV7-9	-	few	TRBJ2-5	TGTGCCAGCAGCTTGGCAGGGGACAAAGAGACCCAGTACTTC	CASSLAGDKETQYF
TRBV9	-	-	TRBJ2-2	TGCGCCAGCAGCTTGAGCAGGGGGGGCACCGGGGAGCTGTTTTTT	CASSLSRGGTGELFF
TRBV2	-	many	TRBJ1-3	TGTGCCAGCAGTGAGGACGGTTGGAGAAACACCATATATTTT	CASSEDGWRNTIYF
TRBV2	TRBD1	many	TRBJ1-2	TGTGCCAGCAGCGCAGATATCCCGACAGGGAGGAACGGCTACACCTTC	CASSADIPTGRNGYTF
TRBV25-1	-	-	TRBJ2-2	TGTGCCAGCAGCCAATACAGGGCCACCGGGGAGCTGTTTTTT	CASSQYRATGELFF
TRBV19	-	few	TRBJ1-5	TGTGCCGGATCCAGGGGCGATAGCAATCAGCCCCAGCATTTT	CAGSRGDSNQPQHF
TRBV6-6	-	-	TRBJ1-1	TGTGCCAGCAGTTTCGGGACACCCAACACTGAAGCTTTCTTT	CASSFGTPNTEAFF
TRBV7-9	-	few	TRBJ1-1	TGTGCCAGCAGCTTTGGACCTTCTCAAACACGGGACACTGAAGCTTTCTTT	CASSFGPSQTRDTEAFF
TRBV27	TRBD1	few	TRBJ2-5	TGTGCCAGCAGTTTATGGGGACAGGAGGGAGAGACCCAGTACTTC	CASSLWGQEGETQYF
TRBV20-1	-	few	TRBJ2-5	TGCAGTGCTTCGCCTGGGGGCCAGGGGGAGACCCAGTACTTC	CSASPGGQGETQYF
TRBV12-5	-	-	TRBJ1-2	TGTGCCAGCAGCAGAAGTCGCGGGGGATTGGATGGCTACACCTTC	CASSRSRGGLDGYTF
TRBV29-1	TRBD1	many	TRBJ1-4	TGCAGCGTTGAAGTTCCGACAGGGGGGAAGGTAAAACTGTTTTTT	CSVEVPTGGKVKLFF
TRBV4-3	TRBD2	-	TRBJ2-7	TGCGCCAGCAGCCAAGGGGCTGGGGCTAGCGGCGGGGAGGAGCAGTACTTC	CASSQGAGASGGEEQYF
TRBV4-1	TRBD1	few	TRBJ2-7	TGCGCCAGCAGCCGAGTGGGACAGGCGGAAGGGGAGCAGTACTTC	CASSRVGQAEGEQYF
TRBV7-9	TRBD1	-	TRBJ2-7	TGTGCCAGCAGCGCCTACAGGGGGCAGTACTTC	CASSAYRGQYF
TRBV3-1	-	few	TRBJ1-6	TGTGCCAGTCATTCCGGGACTCTCCGTTCACCCCTCCACTTT	CASHSGTLRSPLHF
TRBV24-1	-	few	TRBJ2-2	TGTGCCACCAGTGATTACACCGGGGAGCTGTTTTTT	CATSDYTGELFF
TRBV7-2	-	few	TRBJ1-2	TGTGCCAGCAGCTTAACCGGGGCAGACTATGGCTACACCTTC	CASSLTGADYGYTF
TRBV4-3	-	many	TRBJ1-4	TGCGCCAGCAGCCAAGGGTACAGTACCAATGAAAAACTGTTTTTT	CASSQGYSTNEKLFF
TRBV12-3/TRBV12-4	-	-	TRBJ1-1	TGTGCCAGCAGTTTCCGCCCGGGGACGACTGAAGCTTTCTTT	CASSFRPGTTEAFF
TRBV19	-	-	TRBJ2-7	TGTGCCAGTAGTATTAAAGGGTCCTCCTACGAGCAGTACTTC	CASSIKGSSYEQYF
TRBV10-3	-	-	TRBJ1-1	TGTGCCAGCAGTTACATCTTACAGATGAACACTGAAGCTTTCTTT	CASSYILQMNTEAFF
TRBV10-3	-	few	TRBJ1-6	TGTGCCATCAAGCCCGGGGCAGGGGAAAATTCACCCCTCCACTTT	CAIKPGAGENSPLHF
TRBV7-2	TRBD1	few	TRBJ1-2	TGTGCCAGCAGCACTAGCCCCCAGGGGGCGCATGGCTACACCTTC	CASSTSPQGAHGYTF